The 14 T cell receptor beta chains in this list originate from one sample, sequenced in a study of T cells in Graves' hyperthyroidism and ophthalmopathy. The TCR beta CDR3 regions underwent amplification using RNA transcripts as the source. HTBI primers were the set used in a first-round RT-PCR of the TCR CDR3. TCRdb reprocessed the multiplex PCR reads via MiXCR and lists one record per CDR3 protein. The repertoire holds hundreds of thousands of distinct CDR3 sequences, with 15% to 20% as singletons. Sequenced input: blood. Receptor source: a man between 35 and 55 years old with Graves' hyperthyroidism.

This chain joins TRBV20-1 and TRBJ2-5; TRBD2 matches at 8 bases. V shed 0 bases and J 6 bases; nucleotides not matched to a gene: 9. The CDR3 covers 15 residues. CDR1 is DFQATT, CDR2 SNEGSKA, per germline (reference sequence). The CDR3 nucleotides read TGCAGTGCTAGAGAAACGGGGGGGCCTGTAAAGACCCAGTACTTC. This gives the protein CSARETGGPVKTQYF.

The sample holds many counts of this clonotype. J is TRBJ2-3 and V is TRBV7-9; 7 bases map to TRBD1. The CDR3 loop spans 14 amino acids. V dropped 2 bases and J dropped 4; count of bases not matched to a gene: 3. CDR1 SEHNR and CDR2 FQNEAQ come from the germline V gene (reference sequence). The CDR3 region has the DNA TGTGCCAGCAGCTTATGGCAGGGGGCAGATACGCAGTATTTT. It encodes CASSLWQGADTQYF.

In its sample, this clonotype was seen many times. The chain recombines TRBV11-2 with TRBJ1-1; D not resolved. The length of the CDR3 is 14 residues. V lost 0 bases and J 3 bases, leaving 8 bases between the germline ends. Germline CDR1 is SGHAT and CDR2 is FQNNGV. The CDR3 region is CASSLDTGYTEAFF. The CDR3 bases are TGTGCCAGCAGCTTAGATACGGGGTACACTGAAGCTTTCTTT.

This clonotype occurred many times. The chain recombines TRBV13 with TRBJ2-3, with TRBD2 identical over 8 bases. CDR1 PRHDT and CDR2 FYEKMQ come from the germline V gene (reference sequence). With 3 bases clipped from V and 5 bases from J, the junction kept 4 bases outside the gene matches. This CDR3 spans 14 amino acids. CDR3 sequence (DNA): TGTGCCAGCAGCTTCGGGGGGGCCGGAGATACGCAGTATTTT. Residues: CASSFGGAGDTQYF.

This clonotype was seen at least ten times. The chain joins TRBV30 to TRBJ2-6, with TRBD2 as a possible D gene (5 bases). Looked up from germline, CDR1 is GTSNPN and CDR2 is SVGIG (reference sequence). This CDR3 spans 14 amino acids. V lost 8 bases to trimming and J lost 0 bases, with 11 bases between them. The CDR3 DNA follows: TGTGCCCAGACTACGGGCTCTGGGGCCAACGTCCTGACTTTC. Its protein is CAQTTGSGANVLTF.

This clonotype was counted at least ten times. CDR3 amino acids: CAWSVPGQRNSPLHF. Here the CDR3 DNA reads TGTGCCTGGAGTGTACCGGGCCAGAGGAATTCACCCCTCCACTTT. The V and J genes are TRBV30 and TRBJ1-6; D call uncertain. The ends were cut back, 0 bases at V and 7 bases at J, with 13 bases in the middle. The germline gives CDR1 GTSNPN, CDR2 SVGIG (reference sequence). The CDR3 is 15 residues long. Full variable domain (missing parts from reference TRBV30 and TRBJ1-6): SQTIHQWPATLVQPVGSPLSLECTVEGTSNPNLYWYRQAAGRGLQLLFYSVGIGQISSEVPQNLSASRPQDRQFILSSKKLLLSDSGFYLCAWSVPGQRNSPLHFGNGTRLTVT.

This clonotype has ten or more counts. V is TRBV12-3 or TRBV12-4 and J is TRBJ2-1, with 9 bases that match TRBD1. CDR3 length equals 15 residues. With 6 bases clipped from V and 12 bases from J, the junction kept 15 bases outside the gene matches. CDR3 DNA sequence: TGTGCCAGCAGCCCAACCGGGACAGGGTATTATGGGCAGTTCTTC. This sequence encodes CASSPTGTGYYGQFF.

This clonotype came up many times. One end of the junction is discordant with germline, which a read error may explain. This chain links TRBV3-1 with TRBJ1-1, with 8 bases aligning to TRBD1. The CDR3 runs to 13 residues. Germline CDR1 LGHDT, CDR2 YNNKEL (reference sequence). This CDR3 is CASTQTRQGEAFF. The CDR3 DNA reads as TGTGCCAGCACCCAAACCCGACAGGGGGAAGCTTTCTTT.

In regard to this clonotype: A much larger clone lies one base from this, so it may be a read error. The chain uses TRBV20-1 and TRBJ2-7; 9 nucleotides match TRBD2. This CDR3 region has 14 residues. The germline gives CDR1 DFQATT, CDR2 SNEGSKA (reference sequence). V lost 5 bases, J lost 7 bases, and 12 bases stayed unmatched. CDR3 nucleotides: TGCAGTGCTTTGGCCTGCGGGGGGGCGCGGGAGCAGTACTTC. It encodes CSALACGGAREQYF.

The chain carries TRBV7-9 and TRBJ1-2, with D perhaps TRBD1 (5 bases). The V end lost 6 bases, the J end lost 8 bases, and 16 bases lay between the germline ends. This CDR3 is built from 13 residues. Looked up from germline, CDR1 is SEHNR and CDR2 is FQNEAQ (reference sequence). CDR3 residues: CASSFRALDGYTF. The DNA for the CDR3 is TGTGCCAGCAGTTTCAGGGCTCTGGACGGCTACACCTTC.

This clonotype was seen at least ten times. This chain connects TRBV12-3 or TRBV12-4 to TRBJ2-5, with 7 bases aligning to TRBD1. The CDR3 is made up of 14 amino acids. V lost 5 bases to trimming and J lost 1 base; unmatched junction nucleotides: 4. CDR3 amino acids: CASSNDRVQETQYF. CDR3 in DNA: TGTGCCAGCAGTAATGACAGGGTCCAAGAGACCCAGTACTTC.

This clonotype was counted many times. This sequence joins TRBV28 and TRBJ1-4; weak D call: TRBD1 (6 bases). V lost 5 bases to trimming and J lost 0 bases, with 19 bases between them. Germline CDR1 and CDR2: MDHEN and SYDVKM. The length of the CDR3 is 18 residues. CDR3 sequence (DNA): TGTGCCAGCAGTGGGGGGACGGGACAACCCGCAACTAATGAAAAACTGTTTTTT. Its translation is CASSGGTGQPATNEKLFF.

This clonotype was counted ten times or more. The CDR3 DNA reads as TGTGCCAGCAGCATGTCAGGGGTGGGCTATGGCTACACCTTC. Translation gives CASSMSGVGYGYTF. This chain links TRBV7-2 with TRBJ1-2; D is perhaps TRBD1 (6 bases). The CDR3 length is 14 residues. Germline CDR1 is SGHTA and CDR2 is FQGNSA. The ends were cut back, 5 bases at V and 4 bases at J, with 14 bases in the middle.

This clonotype occurred many times. V gene TRBV7-2 combines with J gene TRBJ2-7, with D maybe TRBD1 (7 bases). The CDR3 spans 16 residues. The V end was cut by 4 bases, the J end by 0 bases, with 16 bases between. CDR1 and CDR2 (germline): SGHTA, FQGNSA. CDR3 in DNA: TGTGCCAGCAGCTCCCCTGGGGGGACAGTCTCCTACGAGCAGTACTTC. Translating it yields CASSSPGGTVSYEQYF.